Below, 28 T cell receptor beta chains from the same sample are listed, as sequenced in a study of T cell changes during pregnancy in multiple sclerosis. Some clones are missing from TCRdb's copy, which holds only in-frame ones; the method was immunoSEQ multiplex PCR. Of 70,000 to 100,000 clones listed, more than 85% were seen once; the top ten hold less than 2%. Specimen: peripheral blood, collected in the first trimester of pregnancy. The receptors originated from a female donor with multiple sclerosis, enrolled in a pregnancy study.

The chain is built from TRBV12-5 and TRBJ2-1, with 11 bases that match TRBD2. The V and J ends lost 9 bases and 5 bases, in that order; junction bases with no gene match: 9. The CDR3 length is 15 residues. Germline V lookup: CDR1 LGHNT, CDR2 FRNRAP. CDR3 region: CASLRLAGKDNEQFF. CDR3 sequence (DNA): TGTGCTAGCCTTCGACTAGCGGGAAAAGACAATGAGCAGTTCTTC.

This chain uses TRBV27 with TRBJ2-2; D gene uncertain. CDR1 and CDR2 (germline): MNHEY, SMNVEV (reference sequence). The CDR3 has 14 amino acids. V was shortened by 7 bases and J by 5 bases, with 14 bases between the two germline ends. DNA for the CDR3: TGTGCCAGCACCCAACTCGAGACAACCGGGGAGCTGTTTTTT. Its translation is CASTQLETTGELFF.

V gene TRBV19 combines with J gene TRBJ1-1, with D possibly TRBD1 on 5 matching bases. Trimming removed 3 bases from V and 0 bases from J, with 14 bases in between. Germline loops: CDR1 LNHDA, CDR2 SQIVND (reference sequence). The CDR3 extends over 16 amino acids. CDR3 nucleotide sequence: TGTGCCAGTAGTATGGGGCCGGGACTTTTGAACACTGAAGCTTTCTTT. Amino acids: CASSMGPGLLNTEAFF.

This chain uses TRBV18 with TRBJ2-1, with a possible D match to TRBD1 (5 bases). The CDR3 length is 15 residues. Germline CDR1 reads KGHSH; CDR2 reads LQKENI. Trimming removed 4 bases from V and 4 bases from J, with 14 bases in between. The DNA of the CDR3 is TGTGCCAGCTCACTTGGAACAGGCCCTTACAATGAGCAGTTCTTC. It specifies CASSLGTGPYNEQFF. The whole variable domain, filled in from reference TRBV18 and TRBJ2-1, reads NAGVMQNPRHLVRRRGQEARLRCSPMKGHSHVYWYRQLPEEGLKFMVYLQKENIIDESGMPKERFSAEFPKEGPSILRIQQVVRGDSAAYFCASSLGTGPYNEQFFGPGTRLTVL.

CDR3 in amino acids: CASSFSSGAESSYEQYF. In DNA form, the CDR3 reads TGCGCCAGCAGCTTCTCTAGCGGGGCCGAGAGCTCCTACGAGCAGTACTTC. The chain recombines TRBV5-1 with TRBJ2-7, with 9 nucleotides matching TRBD2. Germline V CDR1 and CDR2: SGHRS, YFSETQ. V trimming: 2 bases; J trimming: 0 bases; junction bases outside the gene matches: 9. This CDR3 is 17 amino acids long.

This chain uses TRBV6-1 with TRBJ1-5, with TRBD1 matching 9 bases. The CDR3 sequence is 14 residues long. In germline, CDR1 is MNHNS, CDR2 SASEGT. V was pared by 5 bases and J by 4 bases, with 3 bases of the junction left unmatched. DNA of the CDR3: TGTGCCAGCAGTAAGACAGGGGGGAATCAGCCCCAGCATTTT. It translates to CASSKTGGNQPQHF.

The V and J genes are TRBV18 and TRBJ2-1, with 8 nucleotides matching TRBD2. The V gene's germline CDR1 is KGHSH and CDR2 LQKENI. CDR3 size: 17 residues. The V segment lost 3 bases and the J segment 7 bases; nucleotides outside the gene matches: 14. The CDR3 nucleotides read TGTGCCAGCTCACCCAGGACTAGCAAAGGTAGTGGGAATGAGCAGTTCTTC. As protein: CASSPRTSKGSGNEQFF.

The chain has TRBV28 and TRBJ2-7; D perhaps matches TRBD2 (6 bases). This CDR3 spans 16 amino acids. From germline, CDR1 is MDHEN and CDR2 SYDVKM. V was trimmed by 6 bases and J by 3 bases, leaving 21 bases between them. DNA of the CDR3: TGTGCCAGCAGCCGCCCTCAAGCGGGCTATGACTACGAGCAGTACTTC. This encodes CASSRPQAGYDYEQYF.

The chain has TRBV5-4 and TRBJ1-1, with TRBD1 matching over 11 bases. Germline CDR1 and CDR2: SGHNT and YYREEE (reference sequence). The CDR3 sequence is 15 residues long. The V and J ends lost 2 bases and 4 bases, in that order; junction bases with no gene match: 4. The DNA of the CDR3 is TGTGCCAGCAGCTTTCGGACAGGGGGCCTCACTGAAGCTTTCTTT. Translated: CASSFRTGGLTEAFF.

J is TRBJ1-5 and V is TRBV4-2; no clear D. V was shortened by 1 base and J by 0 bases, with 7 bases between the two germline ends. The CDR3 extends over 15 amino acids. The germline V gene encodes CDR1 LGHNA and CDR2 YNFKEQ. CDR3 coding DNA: TGTGCCAGCAGCCAAGGACTTAATAGCAATCAGCCCCAGCATTTT. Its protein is CASSQGLNSNQPQHF.

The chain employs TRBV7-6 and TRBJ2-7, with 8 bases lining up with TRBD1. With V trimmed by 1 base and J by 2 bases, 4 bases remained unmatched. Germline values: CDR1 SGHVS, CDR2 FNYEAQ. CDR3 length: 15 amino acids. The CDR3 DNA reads TGTGCCAGCAGCTTAGAAGACAGGGGCCCCTACGAGCAGTACTTC. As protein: CASSLEDRGPYEQYF.

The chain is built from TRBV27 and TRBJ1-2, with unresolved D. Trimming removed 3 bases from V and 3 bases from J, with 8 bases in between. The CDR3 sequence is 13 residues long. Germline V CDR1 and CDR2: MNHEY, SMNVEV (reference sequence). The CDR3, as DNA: TGTGCCAGCAGTTTCGGGGAAGACTATGGCTACACCTTC. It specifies CASSFGEDYGYTF.

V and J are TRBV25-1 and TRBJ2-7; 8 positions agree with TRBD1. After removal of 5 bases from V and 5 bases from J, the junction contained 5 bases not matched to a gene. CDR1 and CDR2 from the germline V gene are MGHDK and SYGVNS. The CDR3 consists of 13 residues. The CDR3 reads CASSIGQGHEQYF. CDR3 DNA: TGTGCCAGCAGTATCGGACAGGGCCACGAGCAGTACTTC.

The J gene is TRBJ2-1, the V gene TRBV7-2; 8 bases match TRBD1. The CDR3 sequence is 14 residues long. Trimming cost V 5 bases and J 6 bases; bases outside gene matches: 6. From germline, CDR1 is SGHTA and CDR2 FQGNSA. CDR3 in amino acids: CASSPDRGRNEQFF. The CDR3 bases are TGTGCCAGCAGCCCCGACAGGGGACGCAATGAGCAGTTCTTC.

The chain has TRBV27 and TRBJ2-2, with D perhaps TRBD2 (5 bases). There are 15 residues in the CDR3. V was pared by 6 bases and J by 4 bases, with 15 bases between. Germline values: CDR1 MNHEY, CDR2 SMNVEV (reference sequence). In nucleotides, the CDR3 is TGTGCCAGCAGACTAGGGTCCACGGTCACCGGGGAGCTGTTTTTT. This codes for CASRLGSTVTGELFF.

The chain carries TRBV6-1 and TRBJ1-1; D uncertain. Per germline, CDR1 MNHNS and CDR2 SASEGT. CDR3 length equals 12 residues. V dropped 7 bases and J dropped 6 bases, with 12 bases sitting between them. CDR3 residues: CASIHGAPEAFF. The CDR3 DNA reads TGTGCCAGCATCCACGGTGCTCCTGAAGCTTTCTTT.

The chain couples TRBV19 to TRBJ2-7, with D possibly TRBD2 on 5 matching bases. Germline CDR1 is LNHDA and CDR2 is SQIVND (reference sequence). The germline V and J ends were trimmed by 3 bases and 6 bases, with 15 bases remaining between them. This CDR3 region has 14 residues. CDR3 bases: TGTGCCAGTAGTATGCCTCCCGGCGGGTCCGAGCAGTACTTC. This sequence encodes CASSMPPGGSEQYF.

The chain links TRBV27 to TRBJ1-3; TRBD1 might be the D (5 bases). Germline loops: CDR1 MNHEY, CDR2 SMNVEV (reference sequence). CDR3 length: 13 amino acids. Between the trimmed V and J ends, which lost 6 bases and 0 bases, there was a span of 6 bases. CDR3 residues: CASRDISGNTIYF. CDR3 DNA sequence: TGTGCCAGCAGGGACATCTCTGGAAACACCATATATTTT.

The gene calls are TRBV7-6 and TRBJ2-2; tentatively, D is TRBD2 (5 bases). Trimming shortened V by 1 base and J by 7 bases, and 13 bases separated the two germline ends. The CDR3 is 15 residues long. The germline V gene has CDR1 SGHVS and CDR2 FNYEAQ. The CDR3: CASSLDSVSDGELFF. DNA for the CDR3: TGTGCCAGCAGCTTAGATAGCGTCTCGGACGGGGAGCTGTTTTTT.

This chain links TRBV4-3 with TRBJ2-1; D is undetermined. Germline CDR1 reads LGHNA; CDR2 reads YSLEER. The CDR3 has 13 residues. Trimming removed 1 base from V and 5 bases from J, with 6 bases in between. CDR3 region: CASSQVANNEQFF. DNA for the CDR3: TGCGCCAGCAGCCAAGTAGCCAACAATGAGCAGTTCTTC.

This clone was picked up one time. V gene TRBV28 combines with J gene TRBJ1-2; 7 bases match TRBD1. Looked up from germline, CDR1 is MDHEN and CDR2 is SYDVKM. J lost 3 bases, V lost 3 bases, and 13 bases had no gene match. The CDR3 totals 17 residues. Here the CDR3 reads CASSFQRSTGFYYGYTF. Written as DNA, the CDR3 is TGTGCCAGCAGTTTCCAGAGATCGACAGGGTTTTACTATGGCTACACCTTC.

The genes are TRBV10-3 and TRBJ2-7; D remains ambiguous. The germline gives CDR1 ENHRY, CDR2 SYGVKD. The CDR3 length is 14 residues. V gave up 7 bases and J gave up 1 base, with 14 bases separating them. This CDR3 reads CAITDQEMSYEQYF. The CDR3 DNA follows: TGTGCCATCACCGATCAGGAAATGTCCTACGAGCAGTACTTC.

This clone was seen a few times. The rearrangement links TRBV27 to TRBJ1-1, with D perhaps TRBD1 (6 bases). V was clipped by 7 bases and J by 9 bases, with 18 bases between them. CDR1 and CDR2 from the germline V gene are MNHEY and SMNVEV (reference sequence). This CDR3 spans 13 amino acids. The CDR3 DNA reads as TGTGCCAGCAAACCCTGGACAGCACCCAAAGCTTTCTTT. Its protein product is CASKPWTAPKAFF.

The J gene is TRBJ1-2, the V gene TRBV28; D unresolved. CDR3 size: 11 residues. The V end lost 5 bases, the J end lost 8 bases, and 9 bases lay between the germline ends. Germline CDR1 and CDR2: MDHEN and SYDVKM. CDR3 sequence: CASSIGRGYTF. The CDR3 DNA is TGTGCCAGCAGTATCGGGAGGGGCTACACCTTC.

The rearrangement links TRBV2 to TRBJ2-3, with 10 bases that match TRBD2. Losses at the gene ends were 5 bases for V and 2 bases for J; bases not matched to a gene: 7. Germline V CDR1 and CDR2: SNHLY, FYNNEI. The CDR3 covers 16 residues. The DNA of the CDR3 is TGTGCCAGCAGTCCCACTAGCGGGGCAGACACAGATACGCAGTATTTT. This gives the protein CASSPTSGADTDTQYF.

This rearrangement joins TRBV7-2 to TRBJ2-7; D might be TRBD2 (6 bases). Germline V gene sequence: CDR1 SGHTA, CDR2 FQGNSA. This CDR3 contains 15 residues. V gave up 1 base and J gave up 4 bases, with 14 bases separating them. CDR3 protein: CASSLEFAAGYEQYF. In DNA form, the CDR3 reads TGTGCCAGCAGCTTAGAATTCGCGGCGGGATACGAGCAGTACTTC.

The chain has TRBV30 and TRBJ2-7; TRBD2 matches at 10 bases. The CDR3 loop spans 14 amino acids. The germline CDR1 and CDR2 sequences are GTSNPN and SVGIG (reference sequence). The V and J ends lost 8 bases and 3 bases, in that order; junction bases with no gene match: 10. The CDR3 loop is CAGGGLAGGYEQYF. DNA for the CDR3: TGTGCCGGGGGGGGGTTAGCGGGAGGCTACGAGCAGTACTTC. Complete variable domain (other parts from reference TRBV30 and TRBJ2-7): SQTIHQWPATLVQPVGSPLSLECTVEGTSNPNLYWYRQAAGRGLQLLFYSVGIGQISSEVPQNLSASRPQDRQFILSSKKLLLSDSGFYLCAGGGLAGGYEQYFGPGTRLTVT.

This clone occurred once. CDR3 protein: CASRGAGGTGELFF. CDR3 nucleotides: TGTGCCAGCAGGGGGGCGGGCGGCACCGGGGAGCTGTTTTTT. The V call is TRBV19, the J call TRBJ2-2, with a weak D call TRBD1 (7 bases). V dropped 9 bases and J dropped 4 bases, with 15 bases sitting between them. The CDR3 covers 14 residues. CDR1 is LNHDA, CDR2 SQIVND, per germline (reference sequence). The full variable domain, rest sourced from reference TRBV19 and TRBJ2-2, is DGGITQSPKYLFRKEGQNVTLSCEQNLNHDAMYWYRQDPGQGLRLIYYSQIVNDFQKGDIAEGYSVSREKKESFPLTVTSAQKNPTAFYLCASRGAGGTGELFFGEGSRLTVL.